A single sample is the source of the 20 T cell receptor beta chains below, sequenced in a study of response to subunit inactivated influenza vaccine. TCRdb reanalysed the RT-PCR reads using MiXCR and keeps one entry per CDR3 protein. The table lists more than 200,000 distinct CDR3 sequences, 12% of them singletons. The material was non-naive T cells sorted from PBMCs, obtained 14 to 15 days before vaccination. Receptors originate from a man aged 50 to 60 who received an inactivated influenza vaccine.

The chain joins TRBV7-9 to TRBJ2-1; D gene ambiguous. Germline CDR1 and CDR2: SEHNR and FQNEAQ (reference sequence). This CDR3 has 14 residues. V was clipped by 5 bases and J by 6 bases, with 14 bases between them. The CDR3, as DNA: TGTGCCAGCAGCGTAAGAGGTCTGGCCAATGAGCAGTTCTTC. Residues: CASSVRGLANEQFF.

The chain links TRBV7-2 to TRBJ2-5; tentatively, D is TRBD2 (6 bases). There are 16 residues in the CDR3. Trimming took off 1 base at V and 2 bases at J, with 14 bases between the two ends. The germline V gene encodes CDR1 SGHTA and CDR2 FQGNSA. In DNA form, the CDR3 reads TGTGCCAGCAGCTTAGTAGGGGACTTGGGGCAAGAGACCCAGTACTTC. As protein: CASSLVGDLGQETQYF.

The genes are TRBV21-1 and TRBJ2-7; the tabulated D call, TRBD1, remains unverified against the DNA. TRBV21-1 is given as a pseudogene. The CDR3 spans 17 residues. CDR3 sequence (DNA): TGTGCCTCCAGCAAATGGACGAAACAGGGGGTTCCCTACGAGCAGTACTTC. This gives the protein CASSKWTKQGVPYEQYF.

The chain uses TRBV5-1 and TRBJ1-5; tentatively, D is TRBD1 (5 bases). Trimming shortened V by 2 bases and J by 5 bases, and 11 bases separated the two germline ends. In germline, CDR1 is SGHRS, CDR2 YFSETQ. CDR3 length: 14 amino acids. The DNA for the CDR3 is TGCGCCAGCAGCTTTGGGGGGGACCATCAGCCCCAGCATTTT. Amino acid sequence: CASSFGGDHQPQHF.

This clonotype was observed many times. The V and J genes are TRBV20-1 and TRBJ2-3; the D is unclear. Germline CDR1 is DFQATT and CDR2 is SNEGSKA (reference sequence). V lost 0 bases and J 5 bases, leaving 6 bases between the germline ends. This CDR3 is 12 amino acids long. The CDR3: CSARELGDTQYF. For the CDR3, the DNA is TGCAGTGCTAGAGAACTGGGAGATACGCAGTATTTT.

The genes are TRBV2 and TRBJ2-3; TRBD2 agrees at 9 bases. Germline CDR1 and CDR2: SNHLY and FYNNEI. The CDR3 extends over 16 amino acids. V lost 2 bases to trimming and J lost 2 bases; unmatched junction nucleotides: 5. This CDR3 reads CASSEPPSGATDTQYF. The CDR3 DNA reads TGTGCCAGCAGTGAACCCCCTAGCGGGGCCACAGATACGCAGTATTTT.

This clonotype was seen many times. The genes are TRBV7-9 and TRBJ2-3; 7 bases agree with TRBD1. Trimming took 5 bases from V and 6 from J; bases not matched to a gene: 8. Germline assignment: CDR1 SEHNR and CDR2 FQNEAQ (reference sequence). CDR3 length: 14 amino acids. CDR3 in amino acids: CASSPRQGMDTQYF. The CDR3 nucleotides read TGTGCCAGCAGCCCAAGACAGGGCATGGATACGCAGTATTTT.

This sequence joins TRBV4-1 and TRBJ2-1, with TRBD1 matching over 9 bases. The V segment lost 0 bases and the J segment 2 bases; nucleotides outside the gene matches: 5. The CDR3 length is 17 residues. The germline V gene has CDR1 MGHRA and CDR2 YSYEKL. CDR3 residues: CASSQEWGQGTYNEQFF. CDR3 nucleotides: TGCGCCAGCAGCCAAGAATGGGGACAGGGCACCTACAATGAGCAGTTCTTC.

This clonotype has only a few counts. CDR3 protein: CSAEGRGASVYNEQFF. Written as DNA, the CDR3 is TGCAGTGCTGAAGGGCGGGGGGCCTCCGTCTACAATGAGCAGTTCTTC. The chain carries TRBV20-1 and TRBJ2-1; 8 bases line up with TRBD2. J gave up 3 bases and V 5 bases, and 12 bases lay outside the gene matches. Germline V lookup: CDR1 DFQATT, CDR2 SNEGSKA (reference sequence). The CDR3 runs 16 residues.

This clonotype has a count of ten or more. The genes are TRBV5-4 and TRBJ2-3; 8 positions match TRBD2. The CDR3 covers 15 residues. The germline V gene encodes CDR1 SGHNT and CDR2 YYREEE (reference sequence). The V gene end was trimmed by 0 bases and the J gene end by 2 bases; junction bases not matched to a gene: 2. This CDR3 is CASSLVAGYTDTQYF. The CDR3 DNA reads TGTGCCAGCAGCTTGGTAGCGGGATACACAGATACGCAGTATTTT.

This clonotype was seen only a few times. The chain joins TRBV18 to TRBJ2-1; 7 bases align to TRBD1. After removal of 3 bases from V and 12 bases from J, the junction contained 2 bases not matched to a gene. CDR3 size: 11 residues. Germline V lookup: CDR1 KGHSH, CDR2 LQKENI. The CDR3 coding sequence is TGTGCCAGCTCACCGGACAGGTCGCAGTTCTTC. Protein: CASSPDRSQFF.

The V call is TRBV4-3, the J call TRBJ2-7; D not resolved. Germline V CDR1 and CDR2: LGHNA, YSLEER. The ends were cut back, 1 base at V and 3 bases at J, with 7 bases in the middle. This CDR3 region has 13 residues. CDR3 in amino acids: CASSQVKGYEQYF. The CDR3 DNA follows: TGCGCCAGCAGCCAAGTGAAGGGCTACGAGCAGTACTTC.

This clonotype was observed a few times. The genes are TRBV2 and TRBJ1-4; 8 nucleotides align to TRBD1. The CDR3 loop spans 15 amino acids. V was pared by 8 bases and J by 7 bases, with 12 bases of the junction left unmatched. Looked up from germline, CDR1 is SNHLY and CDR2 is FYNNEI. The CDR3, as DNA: TGTGCCAGCGACACCTCCGGGACAGGAGGTGAAAAACTGTTTTTT. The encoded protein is CASDTSGTGGEKLFF.

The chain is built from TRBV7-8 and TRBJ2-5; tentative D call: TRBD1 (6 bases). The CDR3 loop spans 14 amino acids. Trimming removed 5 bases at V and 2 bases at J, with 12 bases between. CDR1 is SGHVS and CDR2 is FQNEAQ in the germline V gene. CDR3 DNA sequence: TGTGCCAGCAGCCCGAGGGACACTCAAGAGACCCAGTACTTC. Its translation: CASSPRDTQETQYF.

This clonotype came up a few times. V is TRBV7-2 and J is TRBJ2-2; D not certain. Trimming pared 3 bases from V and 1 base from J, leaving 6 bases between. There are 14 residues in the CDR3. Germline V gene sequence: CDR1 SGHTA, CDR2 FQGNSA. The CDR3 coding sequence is TGTGCCAGCAGCTTTTCAGGGAACACCGGGGAGCTGTTTTTT. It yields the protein CASSFSGNTGELFF.

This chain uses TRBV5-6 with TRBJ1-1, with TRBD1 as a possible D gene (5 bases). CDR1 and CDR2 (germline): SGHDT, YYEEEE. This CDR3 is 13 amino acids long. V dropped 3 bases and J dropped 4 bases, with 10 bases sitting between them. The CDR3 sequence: CASSSRDFTEAFF. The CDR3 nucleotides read TGTGCCAGCAGCTCCAGGGATTTCACTGAAGCTTTCTTT.

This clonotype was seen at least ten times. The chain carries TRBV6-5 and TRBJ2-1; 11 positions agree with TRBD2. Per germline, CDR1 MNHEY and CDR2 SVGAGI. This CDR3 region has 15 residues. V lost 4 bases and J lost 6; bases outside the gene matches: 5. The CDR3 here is CASSSGTSGLNEQFF. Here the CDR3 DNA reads TGTGCCAGCAGTTCAGGGACTAGCGGTCTCAATGAGCAGTTCTTC.

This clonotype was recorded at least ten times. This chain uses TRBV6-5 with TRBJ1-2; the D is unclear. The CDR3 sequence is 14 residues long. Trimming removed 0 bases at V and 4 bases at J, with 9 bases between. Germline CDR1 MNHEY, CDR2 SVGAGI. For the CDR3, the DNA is TGTGCCAGCAGTTACTCCGGACCGAGCTATGGCTACACCTTC. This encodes CASSYSGPSYGYTF.

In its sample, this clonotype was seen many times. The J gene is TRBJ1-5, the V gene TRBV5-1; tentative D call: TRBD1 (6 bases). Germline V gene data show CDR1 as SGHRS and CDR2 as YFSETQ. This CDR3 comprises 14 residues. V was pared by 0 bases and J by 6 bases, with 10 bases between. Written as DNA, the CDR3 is TGCGCCAGCAGCTTGGCAGGGGCCGGTCAGCCCCAGCATTTT. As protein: CASSLAGAGQPQHF. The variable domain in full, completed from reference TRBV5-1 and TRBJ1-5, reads KAGVTQTPRYLIKTRGQQVTLSCSPISGHRSVSWYQQTPGQGLQFLFEYFSETQRNKGNFPGRFSGRQFSNSRSEMNVSTLELGDSALYLCASSLAGAGQPQHFGDGTRLSIL.

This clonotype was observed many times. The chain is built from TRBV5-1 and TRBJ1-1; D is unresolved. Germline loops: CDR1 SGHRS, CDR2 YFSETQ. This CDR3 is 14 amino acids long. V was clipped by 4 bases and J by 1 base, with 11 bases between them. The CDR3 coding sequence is TGCGCCAGCAGCCCCTCTGGAGGGAACACTGAAGCTTTCTTT. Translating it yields CASSPSGGNTEAFF.